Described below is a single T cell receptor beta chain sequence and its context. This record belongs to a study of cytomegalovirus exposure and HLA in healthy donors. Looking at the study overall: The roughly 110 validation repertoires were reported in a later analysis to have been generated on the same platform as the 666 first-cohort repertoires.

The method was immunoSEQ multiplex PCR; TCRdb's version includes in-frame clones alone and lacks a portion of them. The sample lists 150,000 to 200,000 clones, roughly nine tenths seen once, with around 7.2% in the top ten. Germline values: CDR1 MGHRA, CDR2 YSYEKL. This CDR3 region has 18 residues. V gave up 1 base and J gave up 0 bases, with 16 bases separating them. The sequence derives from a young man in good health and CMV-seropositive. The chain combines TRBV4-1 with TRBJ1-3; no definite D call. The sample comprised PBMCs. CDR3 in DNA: TGCGCCAGCAGCCAAGTGGGAGGACGACACAACTCTGGAAACACCATATATTTT. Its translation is CASSQVGGRHNSGNTIYF.